This T cell receptor (beta chain) was found in a study of OX40 agonist ivuxolimab in advanced cancers. Germline loops: CDR1 SGHNT, CDR2 YENEEA. The CDR3 covers 14 residues. V shed 4 bases, J shed 2 bases, and the junction held 2 bases outside the gene matches. Sequencing used immunoSEQ multiplex PCR; TCRdb keeps in-frame clones, though not all of them. The sample has around 74,000 clones; less than 85% are singletons. Systemic immunosuppression or a history of autoimmune disease excluded patients. The input for sequencing was CD4+ or CD8+ T cells sorted from blood, taken in a trial of the OX40 agonist ivuxolimab. This chain links TRBV11-3 with TRBJ2-1; 7 bases are a match to TRBD2. The clonotype originates from an adult with an advanced solid tumor such as melanoma, head and neck, liver or kidney cancer. For the CDR3, the DNA is TGTGCCAGCAGCTCGGGGGGACCCTACAATGAGCAGTTCTTC. Translating gives CASSSGGPYNEQFF.